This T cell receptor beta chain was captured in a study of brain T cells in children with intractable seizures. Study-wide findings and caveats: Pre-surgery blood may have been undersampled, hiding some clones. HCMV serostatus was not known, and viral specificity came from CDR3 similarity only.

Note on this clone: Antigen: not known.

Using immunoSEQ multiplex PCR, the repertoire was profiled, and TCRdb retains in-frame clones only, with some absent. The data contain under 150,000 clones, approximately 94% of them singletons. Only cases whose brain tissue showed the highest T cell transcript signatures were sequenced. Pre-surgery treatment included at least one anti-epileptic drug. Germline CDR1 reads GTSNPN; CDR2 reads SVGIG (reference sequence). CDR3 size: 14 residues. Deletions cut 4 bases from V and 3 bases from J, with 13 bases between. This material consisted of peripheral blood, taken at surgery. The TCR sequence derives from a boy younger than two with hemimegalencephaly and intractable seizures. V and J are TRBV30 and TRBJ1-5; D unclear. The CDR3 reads CAWNKGLNNQPQHF. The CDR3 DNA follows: TGTGCCTGGAACAAAGGCCTTAACAATCAGCCCCAGCATTTT.